This T cell receptor (beta chain) comes out of a study of blood T cell repertoires in COVID-19. In the study overall: PBMCs, B-cell-depleted T cells, or T cells provided the cDNA or gDNA that made up the material.

TCRdb's copy holds only in-frame clones and misses some; the assay was immunoSEQ multiplex PCR. The table includes about 160,000 clones, 80% to 90% detected once. Trimming took 0 bases from V and 7 from J; bases not matched to a gene: 6. The CDR3 is made up of 15 amino acids. Germline V gene sequence: CDR1 MNHEY, CDR2 SMNVEV (reference sequence). This receptor was identified in a young man with COVID-19, enrolled during active disease. The chain joins TRBV27 to TRBJ2-1; TRBD1 matches 7 bases. Material: peripheral blood. DNA for the CDR3: TGTGCCAGCAGTTTATCGAGGCAGGGGGTAAATGAGCAGTTCTTC. It yields the protein CASSLSRQGVNEQFF.